This T cell receptor (beta chain) originates from a study of blood T cell repertoires in COVID-19. Trimming left V 6 bases short and J 0 bases short, with 9 bases between. The CDR3 runs 13 residues. Germline-derived CDR1 and CDR2 are LNHDA and SQIVND (reference sequence). Data came from immunoSEQ multiplex PCR; TCRdb stores just in-frame clones and leaves some out. This sample has 250,000 to 350,000 clones; more than 70% occur once, and the top ten carry around 2%. Source material: PBMCs or T cells enriched from blood (not recorded which). The chain couples TRBV19 to TRBJ2-7; possible D gene TRBD2, 5 bases. This receptor was obtained from a woman aged 60 to 75 in a cohort exposed to, infected with or recovered from COVID-19 (not recorded which). Here the CDR3 DNA reads TGTGCCAGTAGACGTAGCGACTCCTACGAGCAGTACTTC. It codes for CASRRSDSYEQYF.